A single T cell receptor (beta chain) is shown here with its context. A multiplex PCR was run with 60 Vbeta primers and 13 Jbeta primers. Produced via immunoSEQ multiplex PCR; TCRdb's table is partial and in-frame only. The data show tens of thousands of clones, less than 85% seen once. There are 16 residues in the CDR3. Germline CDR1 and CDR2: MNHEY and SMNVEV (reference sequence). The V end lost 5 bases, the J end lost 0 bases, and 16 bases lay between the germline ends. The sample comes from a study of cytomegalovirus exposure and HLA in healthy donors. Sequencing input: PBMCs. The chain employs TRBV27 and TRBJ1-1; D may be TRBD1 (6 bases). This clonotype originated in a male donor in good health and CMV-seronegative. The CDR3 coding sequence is TGTGCCAGCAGTCCCCAGGACAGAGTTTTGAACACTGAAGCTTTCTTT. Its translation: CASSPQDRVLNTEAFF.